This T cell receptor beta chain derives from a study of long-term antiretroviral therapy in people with HIV. Study outcomes and limitations: Among HIV repertoires, CDR3 length ranges were narrower than those of controls. ART adherence was not documented, and neither viral resistance nor therapy changes had any data. Clonal populations expanded prior to ART predominated within the repertoire at all time points.

The CDR3 is 17 amino acids. The J segment lost 7 bases and the V segment lost 4 bases, leaving 12 bases of the junction unmatched. In germline, CDR1 is WSHSY, CDR2 SAAADI. Samples were assayed with immunoSEQ v3.0 at survey level. Assay: immunoSEQ multiplex PCR; the TCRdb copy retains only in-frame clones and omits some. Of under 25,000 clones listed, approximately 86% were seen once; the top ten hold over 9%. About this clone itself: What it recognizes is unknown.

Treatment for all HIV-infected participants took place in the United States. The receptor was derived from a man aged 40-55 years with HIV. This rearrangement joins TRBV10-2 to TRBJ2-2; TRBD2 matches at 10 bases. The specimen comprised unsorted PBMCs, sampled 1.6 years after starting antiretroviral therapy. CDR3 bases: TGCGCCAGCAGTGTCAGCGGGAGGGCCCAGTTTATCGGGGAGCTGTTTTTT. Translated: CASSVSGRAQFIGELFF.